This entry concerns a single TCR beta chain. This sample is part of a study of shared clonotypes between healthy human individuals. Over several immunoSEQ plates, each subset's genomic DNA was distributed in even portions. This table comes from immunoSEQ multiplex PCR, and its TCRdb copy is limited to in-frame clones, with some not included. The profile shows over a million clones, approximately 68% of them singletons. The CDR3 totals 13 residues. Germline CDR1 is SGHKS and CDR2 is YYEKEE (reference sequence). J lost 10 bases, V lost 4 bases, and 5 bases had no gene match. This receptor was identified in a man aged 18 to 30 in good health. The sequenced sample consisted of memory CD4+ T cells sorted from blood. Subset denoted: CD45RA-negative fraction. The genes are TRBV5-5 and TRBJ1-6, with 7 bases matching TRBD1. The CDR3 here is CASSADRVSPLHF. The CDR3 DNA reads as TGTGCCAGCAGCGCCGACAGGGTCTCACCCCTCCACTTT.